The present T cell receptor (beta chain) was sequenced within a study of tumor-infiltrating lymphocytes in oesophageal squamous cell carcinoma. TCRdb re-derived calls from the PCR reads in MiXCR, one entry per CDR3 protein. The sample carries about 10,000 distinct CDR3 sequences, under 70% recorded once. Germline lookup yields CDR1 SGHVS and CDR2 FNYEAQ. The CDR3 covers 17 residues. The J segment lost 2 bases and the V segment lost 2 bases, leaving 9 bases of the junction unmatched. The genes are TRBV7-6 and TRBJ2-3, with TRBD1 matching over 8 bases. The source of this sequence is a female donor with esophageal squamous cell carcinoma. Sequencing was performed on esophageal tumor tissue. CDR3 residues: CASSLSVHRGSTDTQYF. The CDR3 region has the DNA TGTGCCAGCAGCTTAAGCGTTCACAGGGGGTCCACAGATACGCAGTATTTT.